Each of the 3 T cell receptor beta chains below was sequenced from the same sample in a study of blood T cell repertoires in COVID-19. Here immunoSEQ multiplex PCR was the method, and the copy in TCRdb shows in-frame clones only, minus some. The table shows approximately 29,000 clones, with 85% to 90% occurring only once. Sequencing used peripheral blood. These receptors originate from a man between 65 and 79 years old with active COVID-19.

The rearrangement joins TRBV6-6 to TRBJ2-2; 7 bases match TRBD2. V shed 5 bases and J 6 bases; nucleotides not matched to a gene: 12. The CDR3 runs to 16 residues. Germline loops: CDR1 MNHNY, CDR2 SVGAGI (reference sequence). This CDR3 reads CASSQGGGRRAGELFF. In DNA form, the CDR3 reads TGTGCCAGCAGTCAAGGCGGGGGAAGGAGGGCCGGGGAGCTGTTTTTT.

The gene calls are TRBV2 and TRBJ1-2; 10 nucleotides agree with TRBD1. The CDR3 has 14 amino acids. The germline V gene encodes CDR1 SNHLY and CDR2 FYNNEI. Trimming removed 6 bases from V and 7 bases from J; junction bases left unmatched: 8. This CDR3 is CASREPGQGSGYTF. The CDR3 nucleotides are TGTGCCAGCAGGGAACCGGGACAGGGGTCTGGCTACACCTTC.

V is TRBV6-5 and J is TRBJ2-7; 12 bases align to TRBD2. Germline trimming cut 4 bases from V and 7 bases from J; bases unmatched to any gene: 8. The germline V gene encodes CDR1 MNHEY and CDR2 SVGAGI. This CDR3 has 15 residues. The CDR3 nucleotides are TGTGCCAGCAGTTCCCGACTAGCGGGAGCTGGGGAGCAGTACTTC. Translating gives CASSSRLAGAGEQYF.